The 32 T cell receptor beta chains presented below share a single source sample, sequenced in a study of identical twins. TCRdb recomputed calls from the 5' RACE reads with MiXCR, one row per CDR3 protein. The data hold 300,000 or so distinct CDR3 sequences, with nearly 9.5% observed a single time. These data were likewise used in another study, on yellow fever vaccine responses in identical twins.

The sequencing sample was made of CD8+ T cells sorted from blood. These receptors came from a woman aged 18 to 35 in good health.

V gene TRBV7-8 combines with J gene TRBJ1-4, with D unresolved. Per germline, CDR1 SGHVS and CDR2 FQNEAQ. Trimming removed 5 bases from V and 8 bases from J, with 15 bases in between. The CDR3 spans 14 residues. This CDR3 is CASSPTLTEEKLFF. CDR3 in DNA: TGTGCCAGCAGCCCGACTCTCACAGAAGAAAAACTGTTTTTT.

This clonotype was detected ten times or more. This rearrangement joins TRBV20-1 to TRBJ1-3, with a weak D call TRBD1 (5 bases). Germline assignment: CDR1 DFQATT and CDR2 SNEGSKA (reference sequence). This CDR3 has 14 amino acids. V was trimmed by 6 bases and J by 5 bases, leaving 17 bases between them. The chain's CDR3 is CSAGRTNDRNTIYF. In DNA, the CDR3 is TGCAGTGCGGGGCGAACAAACGATCGAAACACCATATATTTT.

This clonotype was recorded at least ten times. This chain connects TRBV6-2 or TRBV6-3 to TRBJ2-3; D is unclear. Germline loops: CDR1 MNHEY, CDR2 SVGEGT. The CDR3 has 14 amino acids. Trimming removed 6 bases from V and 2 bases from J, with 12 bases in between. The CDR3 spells CASSQVESTDTQYF. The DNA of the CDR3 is TGTGCCAGCAGCCAGGTGGAATCCACAGATACGCAGTATTTT.

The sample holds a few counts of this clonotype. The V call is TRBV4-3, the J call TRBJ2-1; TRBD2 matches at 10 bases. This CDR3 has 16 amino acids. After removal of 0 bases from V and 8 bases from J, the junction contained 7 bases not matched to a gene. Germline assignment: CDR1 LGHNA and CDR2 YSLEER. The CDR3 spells CASSQDSLAGVYEQFF. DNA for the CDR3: TGCGCCAGCAGCCAAGATTCCCTAGCGGGAGTCTATGAGCAGTTCTTC.

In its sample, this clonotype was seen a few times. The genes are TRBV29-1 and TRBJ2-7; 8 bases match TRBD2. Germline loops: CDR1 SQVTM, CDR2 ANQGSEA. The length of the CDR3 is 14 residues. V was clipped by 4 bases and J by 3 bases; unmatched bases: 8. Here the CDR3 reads CSVVGTRNIYEQYF. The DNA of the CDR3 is TGCAGCGTTGTAGGGACTAGAAATATCTACGAGCAGTACTTC.

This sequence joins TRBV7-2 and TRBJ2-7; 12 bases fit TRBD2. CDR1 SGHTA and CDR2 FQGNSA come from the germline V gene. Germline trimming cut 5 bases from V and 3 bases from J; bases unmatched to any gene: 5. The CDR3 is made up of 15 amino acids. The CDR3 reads CASSTLAGGYYEQYF. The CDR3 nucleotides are TGTGCCAGCAGCACACTAGCGGGAGGCTACTACGAGCAGTACTTC.

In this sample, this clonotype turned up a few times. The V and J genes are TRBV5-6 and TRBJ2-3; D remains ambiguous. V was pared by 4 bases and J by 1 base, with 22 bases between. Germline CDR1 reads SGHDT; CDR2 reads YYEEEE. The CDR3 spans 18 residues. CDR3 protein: CASSAPPSGLLGTDTQYF. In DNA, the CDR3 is TGTGCCAGCAGCGCGCCTCCCTCAGGTCTTTTGGGCACAGATACGCAGTATTTT.

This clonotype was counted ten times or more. This chain's CDR3 is CASSSADREGLYEQYF. In DNA form, the CDR3 reads TGTGCCAGCAGCTCCGCGGACAGGGAAGGCCTCTACGAGCAGTACTTC. V and J are TRBV7-9 and TRBJ2-7; TRBD1 aligns across 8 bases. The CDR3 contains 16 residues. CDR1 is SEHNR, CDR2 FQNEAQ, per germline (reference sequence). J was trimmed by 3 bases and V by 4 bases; bases with no gene match: 11. Looking up the rest from reference TRBV7-9 and TRBJ2-7 gives the full variable domain: DTGVSQNPRHKITKRGQNVTFRCDPISEHNRLYWYRQTLGQGPEFLTYFQNEAQLEKSRLLSDRFSAERPKGSFSTLEIQRTEQGDSAMYLCASSSADREGLYEQYFGPGTRLTVT.

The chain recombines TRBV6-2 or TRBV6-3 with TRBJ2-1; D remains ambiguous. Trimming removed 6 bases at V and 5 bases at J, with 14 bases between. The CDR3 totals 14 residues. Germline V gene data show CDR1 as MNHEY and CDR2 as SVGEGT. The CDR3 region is CASSQDLTNNEQFF. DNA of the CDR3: TGTGCCAGCAGCCAGGACCTAACCAACAATGAGCAGTTCTTC.

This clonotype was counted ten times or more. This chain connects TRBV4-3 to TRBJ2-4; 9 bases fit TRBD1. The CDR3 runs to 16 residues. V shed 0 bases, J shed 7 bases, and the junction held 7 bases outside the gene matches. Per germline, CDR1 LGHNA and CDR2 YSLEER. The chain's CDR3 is CASSQDQTGGTNIQYF. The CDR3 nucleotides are TGCGCCAGCAGCCAAGATCAAACAGGGGGCACGAACATTCAGTACTTC.

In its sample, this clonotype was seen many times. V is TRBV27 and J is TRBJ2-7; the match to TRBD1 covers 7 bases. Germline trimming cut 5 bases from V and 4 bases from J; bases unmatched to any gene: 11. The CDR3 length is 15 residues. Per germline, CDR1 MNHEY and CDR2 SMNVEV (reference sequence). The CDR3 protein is CASSRDRDRLYEQYF. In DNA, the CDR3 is TGTGCCAGCAGTCGCGACCGGGACAGACTATACGAGCAGTACTTC.

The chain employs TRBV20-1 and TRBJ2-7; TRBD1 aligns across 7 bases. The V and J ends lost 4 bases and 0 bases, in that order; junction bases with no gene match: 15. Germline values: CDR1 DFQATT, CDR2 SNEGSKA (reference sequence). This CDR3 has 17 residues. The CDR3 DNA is TGCAGTGCTACCGGGACAGAGATGCCTAGGAGCTCCTACGAGCAGTACTTC. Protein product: CSATGTEMPRSSYEQYF.

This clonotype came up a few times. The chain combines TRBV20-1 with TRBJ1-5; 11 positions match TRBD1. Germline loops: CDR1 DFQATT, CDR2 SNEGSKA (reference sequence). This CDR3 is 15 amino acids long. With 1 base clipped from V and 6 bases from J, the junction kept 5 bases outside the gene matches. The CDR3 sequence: CSARGPGQGVQPQHF. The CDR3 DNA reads TGCAGTGCTAGAGGACCGGGACAGGGGGTTCAGCCCCAGCATTTT.

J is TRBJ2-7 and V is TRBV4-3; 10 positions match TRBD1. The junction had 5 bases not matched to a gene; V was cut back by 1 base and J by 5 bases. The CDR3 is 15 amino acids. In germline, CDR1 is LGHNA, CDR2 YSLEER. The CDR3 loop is CASSQARGTGDEQYF. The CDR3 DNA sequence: TGCGCCAGCAGCCAAGCTCGTGGGACAGGGGACGAGCAGTACTTC.

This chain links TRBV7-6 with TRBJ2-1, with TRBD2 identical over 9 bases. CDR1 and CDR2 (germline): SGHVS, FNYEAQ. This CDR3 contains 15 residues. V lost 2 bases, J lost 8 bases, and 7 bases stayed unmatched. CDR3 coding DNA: TGTGCCAGCAGCTTAACGGCGGGAGGGCCTGATGAGCAGTTCTTC. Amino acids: CASSLTAGGPDEQFF.

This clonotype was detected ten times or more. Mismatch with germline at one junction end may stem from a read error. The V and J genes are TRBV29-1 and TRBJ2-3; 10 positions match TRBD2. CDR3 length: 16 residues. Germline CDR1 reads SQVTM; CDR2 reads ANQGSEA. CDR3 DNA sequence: TGCAGCGCTGAAGGACCGGGACTAGCGCACGCAGATACGCAGTATTTT. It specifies CSAEGPGLAHADTQYF.

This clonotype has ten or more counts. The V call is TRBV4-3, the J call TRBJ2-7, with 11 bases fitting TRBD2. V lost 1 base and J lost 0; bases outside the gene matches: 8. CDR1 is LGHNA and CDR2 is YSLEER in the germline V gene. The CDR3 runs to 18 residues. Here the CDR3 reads CASSQGLAGGHFSYEQYF. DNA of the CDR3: TGCGCCAGCAGCCAAGGGCTAGCGGGAGGCCACTTCTCCTACGAGCAGTACTTC.

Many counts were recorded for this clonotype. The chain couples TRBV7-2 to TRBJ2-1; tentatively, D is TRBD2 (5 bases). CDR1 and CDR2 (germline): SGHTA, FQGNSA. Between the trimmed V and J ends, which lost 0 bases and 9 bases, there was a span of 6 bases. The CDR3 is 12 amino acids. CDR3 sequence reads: CASSLAGVEQFF. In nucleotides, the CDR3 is TGTGCCAGCAGCTTAGCGGGAGTTGAGCAGTTCTTC.

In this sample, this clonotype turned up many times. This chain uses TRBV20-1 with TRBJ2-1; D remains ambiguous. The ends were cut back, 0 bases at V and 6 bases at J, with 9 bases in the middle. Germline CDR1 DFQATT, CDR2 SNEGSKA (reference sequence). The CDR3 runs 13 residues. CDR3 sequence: CSARDPPPNEQFF. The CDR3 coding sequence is TGCAGTGCTAGAGATCCTCCACCCAATGAGCAGTTCTTC.

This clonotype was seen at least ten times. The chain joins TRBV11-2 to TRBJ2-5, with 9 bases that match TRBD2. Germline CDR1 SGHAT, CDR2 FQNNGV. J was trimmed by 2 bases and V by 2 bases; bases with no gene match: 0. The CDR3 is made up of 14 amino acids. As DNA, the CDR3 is TGTGCCAGCAGCTTACTAGCGGGGCAAGAGACCCAGTACTTC. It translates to CASSLLAGQETQYF.

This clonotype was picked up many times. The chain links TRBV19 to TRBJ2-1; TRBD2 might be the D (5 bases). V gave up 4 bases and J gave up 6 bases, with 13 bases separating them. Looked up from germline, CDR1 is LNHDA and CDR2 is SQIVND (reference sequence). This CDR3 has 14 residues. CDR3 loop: CASSTQEASNEQFF. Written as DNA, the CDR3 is TGTGCCAGTAGTACCCAGGAGGCATCCAATGAGCAGTTCTTC.

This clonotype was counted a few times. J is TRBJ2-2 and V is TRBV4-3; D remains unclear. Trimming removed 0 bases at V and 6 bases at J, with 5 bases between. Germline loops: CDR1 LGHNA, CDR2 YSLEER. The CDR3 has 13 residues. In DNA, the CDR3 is TGCGCCAGCAGCCAAGATTCGGCCGGGGAGCTGTTTTTT. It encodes CASSQDSAGELFF.

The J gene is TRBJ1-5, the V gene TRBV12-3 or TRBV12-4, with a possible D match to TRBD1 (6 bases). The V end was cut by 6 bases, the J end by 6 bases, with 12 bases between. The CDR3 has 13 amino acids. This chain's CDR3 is CASRGGASQPQHF. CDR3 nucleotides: TGTGCCAGCAGGGGGGGGGCGAGTCAGCCCCAGCATTTT.

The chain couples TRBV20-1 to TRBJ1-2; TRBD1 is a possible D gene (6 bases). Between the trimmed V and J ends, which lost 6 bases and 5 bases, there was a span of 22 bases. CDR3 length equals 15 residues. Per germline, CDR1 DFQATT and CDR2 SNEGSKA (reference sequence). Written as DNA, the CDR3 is TGCAGTGCCCCAGTATGGGACACTAGTGGGTATGGCTACACCTTC. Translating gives CSAPVWDTSGYGYTF.

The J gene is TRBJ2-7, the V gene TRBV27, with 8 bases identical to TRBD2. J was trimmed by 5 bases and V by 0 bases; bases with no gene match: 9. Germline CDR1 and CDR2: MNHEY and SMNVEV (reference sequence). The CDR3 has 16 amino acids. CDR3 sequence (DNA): TGTGCCAGCAGTTTATCGCGGGACGGGGGGGGAAACGAGCAGTACTTC. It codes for CASSLSRDGGGNEQYF.

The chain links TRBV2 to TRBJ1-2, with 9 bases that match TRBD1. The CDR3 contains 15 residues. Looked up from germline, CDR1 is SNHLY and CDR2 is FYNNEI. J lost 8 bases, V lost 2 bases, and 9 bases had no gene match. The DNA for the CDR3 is TGTGCCAGCAGTGAATGGGACAGGGACTCGCTCGGCTACACCTTC. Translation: CASSEWDRDSLGYTF.

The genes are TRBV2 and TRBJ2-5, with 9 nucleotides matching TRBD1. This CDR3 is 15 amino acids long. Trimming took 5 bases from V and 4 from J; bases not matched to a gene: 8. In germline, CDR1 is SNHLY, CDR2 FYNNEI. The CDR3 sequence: CASSPGTGSGETQYF. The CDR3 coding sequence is TGTGCCAGCAGTCCCGGGACAGGGTCGGGAGAGACCCAGTACTTC.

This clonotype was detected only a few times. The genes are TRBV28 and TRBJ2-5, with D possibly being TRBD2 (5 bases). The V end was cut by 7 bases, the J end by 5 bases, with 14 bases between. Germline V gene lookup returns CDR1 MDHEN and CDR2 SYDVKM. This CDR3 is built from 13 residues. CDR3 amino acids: CASNTPRGETQYF. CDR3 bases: TGTGCCAGCAATACGCCTCGAGGGGAGACCCAGTACTTC.

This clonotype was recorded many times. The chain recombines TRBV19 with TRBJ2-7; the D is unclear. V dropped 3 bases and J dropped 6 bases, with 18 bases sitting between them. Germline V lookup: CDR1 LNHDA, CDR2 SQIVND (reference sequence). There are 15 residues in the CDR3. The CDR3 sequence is CASSISRAPGSEQYF. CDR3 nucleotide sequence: TGTGCCAGTAGTATCTCCCGGGCCCCTGGATCCGAGCAGTACTTC.

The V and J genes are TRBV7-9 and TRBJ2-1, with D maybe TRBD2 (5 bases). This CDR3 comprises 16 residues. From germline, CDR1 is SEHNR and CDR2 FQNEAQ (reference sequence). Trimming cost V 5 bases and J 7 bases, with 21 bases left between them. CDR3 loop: CASSPSPPTFSNEQFF. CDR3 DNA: TGTGCCAGCAGCCCTAGCCCCCCCACGTTCAGTAATGAGCAGTTCTTC.

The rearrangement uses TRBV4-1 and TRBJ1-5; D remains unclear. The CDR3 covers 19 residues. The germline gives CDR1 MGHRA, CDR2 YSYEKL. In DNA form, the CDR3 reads TGCGCGGGCAGCCATCTCCTGGGAGCAGTTCCCGTTAGCAATCAGCCCCAGCATTTT. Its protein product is CAGSHLLGAVPVSNQPQHF.

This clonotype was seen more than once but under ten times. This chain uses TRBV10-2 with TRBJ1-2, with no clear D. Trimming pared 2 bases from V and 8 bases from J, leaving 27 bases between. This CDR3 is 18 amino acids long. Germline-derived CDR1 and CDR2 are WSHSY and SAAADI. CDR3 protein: CASSEGVFRVTLTAGYTF. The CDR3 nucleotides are TGCGCCAGCAGTGAGGGTGTTTTCCGCGTTACTCTCACGGCCGGCTACACCTTC.